This T cell receptor beta chain was recorded in a study of T cell changes during pregnancy in multiple sclerosis. TCRdb's copy holds only in-frame clones and misses some; the assay was immunoSEQ multiplex PCR. Among under 80,000 clones, over 80% were seen once, and the ten largest hold less than 0.6%. The sequencing here drew on CD4+ T cells from peripheral blood mononuclear cells, taken in the second trimester of pregnancy. The source of this sequence is a female donor with multiple sclerosis, enrolled in a pregnancy study.

CDR3 protein: CASSQTGSNYGYTF. The CDR3 nucleotides are TGTGCCAGCAGCCAAACAGGCTCTAACTATGGCTACACCTTC. The chain has TRBV9 and TRBJ1-2; D may be TRBD1 (5 bases). The germline gives CDR1 SGDLS, CDR2 YYNGEE. Trimming left V 4 bases short and J 0 bases short, with 10 bases between. The CDR3 is made up of 14 amino acids. The full variable domain, its missing parts supplied by reference TRBV9 and TRBJ1-2, is DSGVTQTPKHLITATGQRVTLRCSPRSGDLSVYWYQQSLDQGLQFLIQYYNGEERAKGNILERFSAQQFPDLHSELNLSSLELGDSALYFCASSQTGSNYGYTFGSGTRLTVV.